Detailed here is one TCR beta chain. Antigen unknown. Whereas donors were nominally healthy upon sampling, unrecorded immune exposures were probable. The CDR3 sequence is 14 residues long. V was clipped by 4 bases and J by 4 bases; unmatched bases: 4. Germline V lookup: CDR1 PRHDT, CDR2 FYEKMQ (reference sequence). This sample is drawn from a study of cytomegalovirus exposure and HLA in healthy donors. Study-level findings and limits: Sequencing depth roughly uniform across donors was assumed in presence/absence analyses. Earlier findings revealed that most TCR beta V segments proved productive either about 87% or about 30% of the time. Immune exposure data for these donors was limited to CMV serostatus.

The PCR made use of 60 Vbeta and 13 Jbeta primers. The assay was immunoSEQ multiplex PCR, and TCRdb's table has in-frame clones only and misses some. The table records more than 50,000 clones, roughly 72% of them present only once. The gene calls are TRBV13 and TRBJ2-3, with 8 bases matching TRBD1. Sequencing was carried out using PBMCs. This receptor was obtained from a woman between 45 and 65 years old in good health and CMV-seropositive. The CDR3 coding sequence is TGTGCCAGCAGCTCCGGACAGGGTGCAGATACGCAGTATTTT. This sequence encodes CASSSGQGADTQYF.